This is a list of T cell receptor beta chains from one sample in a study of Ad26.COV2.S vaccination and SARS-CoV-2 variants. Measured with immunoSEQ multiplex PCR; TCRdb has only the in-frame clones, and not every one. This sample has roughly 380,000 clones, with approximately 85% found just once. The sequencing here drew on peripheral blood, taken in a trial of Ad26.COV2.S vaccine versus placebo. The source is a person aged 18-65 years who received the Ad26.COV2.S COVID-19 vaccine or a placebo. Each CDR3 is given with its conserved first and last residue. D genes are given only for firm matches. Size is omitted from some rows. Given values are once, few, many or a class for expanded clones.

d_call	v_call	j_call	clone_size	cdr3_aa	cdr3_nt
.	TRBV18	TRBJ1-5	.	CASSPDNSQPQHF	TGTGCCAGCTCACCAGACAATAGTCAGCCCCAGCATTTT
.	TRBV13	TRBJ1-2	.	CASSLLAGSRGYTF	TGTGCCAGCAGCCTCCTCGCCGGTTCGAGGGGCTACACCTTC
TRBD2	TRBV6-2/TRBV6-3	TRBJ2-7	.	CASSYSLSSGGASHIYEQYF	TGTGCCAGCAGTTACTCGCTATCTAGCGGGGGGGCGAGTCACATTTACGAGCAGTACTTC
TRBD2	TRBV6-5	TRBJ2-2	.	CASSYSTSAPGELFF	TGTGCCAGCAGTTACTCGACTAGCGCCCCCGGGGAGCTGTTTTTT
.	TRBV27	TRBJ1-6	.	CASSPQVYYNSPLHF	TGTGCCAGCAGTCCGCAGGTCTATTATAATTCACCCCTCCACTTT
.	TRBV3-1/TRBV3-2	TRBJ1-1	.	CASSQAGLNTEAFF	TGTGCCAGCAGCCAAGCAGGCTTGAACACTGAAGCTTTCTTT
.	TRBV7-9	TRBJ1-5	.	CASSGLNQPQHF	TGTGCCAGCAGCGGCCTGAATCAGCCCCAGCATTTT
TRBD2	TRBV15	TRBJ2-3	.	CATSRVAGVTDTQYF	TGTGCCACCAGCAGAGTAGCGGGAGTCACAGATACGCAGTATTTT
.	TRBV29-1	TRBJ2-1	once	CSVEDPLFEQFF	TGCAGCGTTGAAGATCCACTTTTCGAGCAGTTCTTC
TRBD1	TRBV6-2/TRBV6-3	TRBJ2-7	.	CASSSPRDSSYEQYF	TGTGCCAGCAGTTCCCCCCGGGACAGCTCCTACGAGCAGTACTTC
.	TRBV6-2/TRBV6-3	TRBJ1-5	few	CASSLVLGGVQPQHF	TGTGCCAGCAGTCTCGTCTTAGGAGGGGTTCAGCCCCAGCATTTT
.	TRBV5-1	TRBJ2-3	.	CASTWAQISTDTQYF	TGCGCCAGCACGTGGGCTCAGATTAGCACAGATACGCAGTATTTT
TRBD1	TRBV15	TRBJ1-2	.	CATSRDTGRGRGYTF	TGTGCCACCAGCAGAGATACAGGCAGGGGGCGTGGCTACACCTTC
.	TRBV19	TRBJ2-3	.	CASSIGPGGGSTDTQYF	TGTGCCAGTAGTATAGGACCGGGGGGCGGGAGCACAGATACGCAGTATTTT
TRBD1	TRBV5-1	TRBJ2-1	.	CASSLGYVPGTGKGSEQFF	TGCGCCAGCAGCTTGGGGTACGTCCCCGGGACAGGGAAAGGAAGTGAGCAGTTCTTC
TRBD2	TRBV2	TRBJ2-1	.	CATTSGRRNEQFF	TGTGCCACCACTAGCGGGAGGAGGAATGAGCAGTTCTTC
.	TRBV11-2	TRBJ2-7	.	CASSSFHHEQYF	TGTGCCAGCAGCTCTTTCCATCACGAGCAGTACTTC
TRBD2	TRBV5-6	TRBJ2-2	.	CASSYGLAGYTGELFF	TGTGCCAGCAGCTACGGACTAGCGGGGTACACCGGGGAGCTGTTTTTT
.	TRBV6-6	TRBJ1-6	.	CASTQGGVHNSPLHF	TGTGCCAGCACCCAAGGAGGGGTCCATAATTCACCCCTCCACTTT
.	TRBV14	TRBJ2-6	.	CASQPGGANVLTF	TGTGCCAGCCAGCCCGGGGGGGCCAACGTCCTGACTTTC
TRBD1	TRBV24-1	TRBJ2-5	.	CATATTTGAGETQYF	TGTGCCACCGCCACAACGACAGGGGCAGGGGAGACCCAGTACTTC
.	TRBV18	TRBJ2-1	.	CASSSIDHGDNEQFF	TGTGCCAGCTCATCCATCGACCATGGGGATAATGAGCAGTTCTTC
TRBD1	TRBV5-6	TRBJ2-5	once	CASSIGQGRQTQYF	TGTGCCAGCAGCATCGGACAGGGGAGGCAGACCCAGTACTTC
.	TRBV7-9	TRBJ2-7	.	CASSREGRTYEQYF	TGTGCCAGTTCTCGTGAGGGGCGTACCTACGAGCAGTACTTC
.	TRBV18	TRBJ2-3	once	CASSRRADTQYF	TGTGCCAGCTCACGCAGGGCAGATACGCAGTATTTT
.	TRBV27	TRBJ1-1	few	CASSPQVWTEAFF	TGTGCCAGCAGTCCACAGGTATGGACTGAAGCTTTCTTT
.	TRBV11-2	TRBJ1-1	.	CASSRNGGTEAFF	TGTGCCAGCAGCCGAAACGGGGGAACTGAAGCTTTCTTT
.	TRBV6-6	TRBJ1-1	.	CASSYGQGNTEAFF	TGTGCCAGCAGTTACGGGCAGGGGAACACTGAAGCTTTCTTT
.	TRBV28	TRBJ2-5	.	CASSSLSGGTETQYF	TGTGCCAGCAGCTCCCTTTCAGGGGGGACGGAGACCCAGTACTTC
TRBD1	TRBV12-3/TRBV12-4	TRBJ1-2	.	CASSSGGNYGYTF	TGTGCCAGCAGCTCAGGGGGCAATTATGGCTACACCTTC
.	TRBV27	TRBJ2-2	few	CASSFSAGELFF	TGTGCCAGCAGTTTCTCAGCAGGGGAGCTGTTTTTT
.	TRBV6-2/TRBV6-3	TRBJ1-5	.	CASSYATGNQPQHF	TGTGCCAGCAGTTACGCCACAGGAAATCAGCCCCAGCATTTT
.	TRBV19	TRBJ2-4	.	CASRPNIAKNIQYF	TGTGCCAGTAGGCCAAACATAGCCAAAAACATTCAGTACTTC
.	TRBV5-1	TRBJ2-7	.	CASSLDGHYYEQYF	TGCGCCAGCAGCTTGGACGGACATTACTACGAGCAGTACTTC
.	TRBV6-1	TRBJ1-6	.	CASSEQSPFPLHF	TGTGCCAGCAGTGAGCAGTCACCCTTCCCTCTCCACTTT
TRBD2	TRBV5-1	TRBJ2-7	once	CASSLDAIGTSFLYEQYF	TGCGCCAGCAGCTTGGACGCTATTGGGACTAGCTTTTTATACGAGCAGTACTTC
TRBD1	TRBV7-2	TRBJ2-7	.	CASSTQTGKSYEQYF	TGTGCCAGCAGCACCCAGACAGGGAAATCCTACGAGCAGTACTTC
.	TRBV9	TRBJ2-3	.	CASSGQRADTQYF	TGTGCCAGCAGCGGGCAGAGGGCAGATACGCAGTATTTT
TRBD1	TRBV5-1	TRBJ1-1	.	CASSPGQAEIPEAFF	TGCGCCAGCAGCCCTGGACAGGCGGAAATCCCGGAAGCTTTCTTT
.	TRBV28	TRBJ1-1	once	CASVIQGGNTEAFF	TGTGCCAGCGTGATCCAAGGGGGGAACACTGAAGCTTTCTTT
.	TRBV4-1	TRBJ1-3	few	CASSRTFGENTIYF	TGCGCCAGCAGCCGAACGTTCGGGGAGAACACCATATATTTT
.	TRBV6-2/TRBV6-3	TRBJ2-7	.	CASSYVLAVYEQYF	TGTGCCAGCAGTTACGTTCTCGCAGTCTACGAGCAGTACTTC